This T cell receptor (beta chain) originates from a study of STAT3 mutations in large granular lymphocyte leukemia. The length of the CDR3 is 13 residues. With V trimmed by 2 bases and J by 4 bases, 4 bases remained unmatched. Germline-derived CDR1 and CDR2 are SQVTM and ANQGSEA. Sequencing was performed with immunoSEQ multiplex PCR; in TCRdb, only in-frame clones are kept and a portion is missing. Here the sample spans 30,000 to 45,000 clones, around nine tenths being singletons. Notes on the study in general: At least one immunodominant TCR beta clonotype appeared in every T-cell large granular lymphocyte leukemia patient.

Details on this clone: What it binds is unknown.

The origin of this receptor is a human donor with T large granular lymphocyte leukemia. Some clones in this sample may be carry-over from other donors' samples. The sample consisted of PBMCs. The J gene is TRBJ2-5, the V gene TRBV29-1; 7 nucleotides match TRBD1. The DNA for the CDR3 is TGCAGCGTTGAAAGACAGGGAACAGAGACCCAGTACTTC. Its translation is CSVERQGTETQYF. Full variable domain (missing parts from reference TRBV29-1 and TRBJ2-5): SAVISQKPSRDICQRGTSLTIQCQVDSQVTMMFWYRQQPGQSLTLIATANQGSEATYESGFVIDKFPISRPNLTFSTLTVSNMSPEDSSIYLCSVERQGTETQYFGPGTRLLVL.